This is a list of T cell receptor beta chains from one sample in a study of identical twins. Each CDR3 protein gets one entry after TCRdb re-called the 5' RACE reads with MiXCR. The sample holds some 460,000 distinct CDR3 sequences, more than 13% seen once. This sample was also put to use in a study of yellow fever vaccine responses in identical twins.

Source material: CD4+ T cells sorted from blood. The receptor source for this set is a woman aged 18-29 years in good health. CDR3s include the opening cysteine and the closing phenylalanine or tryptophan. D genes are given only for firm matches. Part of the rows lack a size; the others show once, few, many or a class for expanded clones.

j_gene	abundance	len	v_gene	d_gene	CDR3aa	CDR3nt
TRBJ2-4	many	14	TRBV5-6	-	CASSLTRQANIQYF	TGTGCCAGCAGCTTGACAAGACAAGCCAACATTCAGTACTTC
TRBJ2-5	few	16	TRBV7-2	TRBD2	CASSLLGLAGLETQYF	TGTGCCAGCAGCTTACTGGGACTAGCGGGGTTGGAGACCCAGTACTTC
TRBJ1-6	many	13	TRBV12-3/TRBV12-4	-	CASSLKGNSPLHF	TGTGCCAGCAGCTTAAAGGGGAATTCACCCCTCCACTTT
TRBJ2-5	-	15	TRBV20-1	TRBD2	CSAQRRPSGKETQYF	TGCAGTGCTCAGAGGCGGCCTAGCGGGAAAGAGACCCAGTACTTC
TRBJ1-4	-	12	TRBV6-2/TRBV6-3	-	CASRRWDEKLFF	TGTGCCAGCAGGCGGTGGGATGAAAAACTGTTTTTT
TRBJ2-3	many	14	TRBV7-3	-	CASSPRGRTDTQYF	TGTGCCAGCAGCCCCCGAGGTCGCACAGATACGCAGTATTTT
TRBJ2-7	-	14	TRBV11-2	-	CASSLRLVGYEQYF	TGTGCCAGCAGCCTCCGACTAGTAGGCTACGAGCAGTACTTC
TRBJ2-1	few	17	TRBV6-5	TRBD1	CASSFSTGTGVYNEQFF	TGTGCCAGCAGTTTTTCAACCGGGACAGGGGTCTACAATGAGCAGTTCTTC
TRBJ2-7	-	17	TRBV27	TRBD2	CASSLMVRTSGPYEQYF	TGTGCCAGCAGTTTAATGGTTCGAACTAGCGGCCCCTACGAGCAGTACTTC
TRBJ2-1	many	14	TRBV20-1	TRBD2	CSAGGTSGYNEQFF	TGCAGTGCTGGCGGGACTAGCGGATACAATGAGCAGTTCTTC
TRBJ2-6	-	18	TRBV3-1	-	CASSLKRALSSGANVLTF	TGTGCCAGCAGCCTTAAGAGGGCACTGAGCTCTGGGGCCAACGTCCTGACTTTC
TRBJ2-1	-	14	TRBV7-9	-	CASSLDKAGNEQFF	TGTGCCAGCAGCTTAGATAAGGCAGGGAATGAGCAGTTCTTC
TRBJ2-5	few	16	TRBV20-1	TRBD2	CSATEPSGRMQETQYF	TGCAGTGCAACCGAACCTAGCGGGCGGATGCAAGAGACCCAGTACTTC
TRBJ1-5	few	17	TRBV28	TRBD1	CASRTPRGREANQPQHF	TGTGCCAGCAGGACCCCGAGGGGGCGCGAGGCCAATCAGCCCCAGCATTTT
TRBJ2-2	few	13	TRBV20-1	-	CSARDARTGELFF	TGCAGTGCTAGGGATGCCCGAACCGGGGAGCTGTTTTTT
TRBJ2-2	many	16	TRBV12-3/TRBV12-4	-	CASSLSEPLASGELFF	TGTGCCAGCAGTTTAAGCGAACCCCTAGCAAGCGGGGAGCTGTTTTTT